This T cell receptor (beta chain) was sequenced during a study of T cell responses to AZD1222 COVID-19 vaccine. The protocol was immunoSEQ multiplex PCR, while the TCRdb copy is restricted to in-frame clones and leaves out a portion. This table holds roughly 150,000 clones, approximately 90% found once. In the case of this clone: The antigen is not known.

Whole-study results and caveats: Clonal diversity may have been underestimated, and the donors were mostly white British, with more females than males.

Sequencing used peripheral blood, obtained on day 0 of AZD1222 vaccination. The TCR originated in an adult in good health.

CDR3 protein: CASTQETGLHEQYF. In nucleotides, the CDR3 is TGTGCCAGCACCCAGGAGACAGGGCTACACGAGCAGTACTTC. The chain combines TRBV5-6 with TRBJ2-7; TRBD1 matches at 7 bases. The V gene's germline CDR1 is SGHDT and CDR2 YYEEEE. The CDR3 spans 14 residues. The V segment lost 6 bases and the J segment 5 bases; nucleotides outside the gene matches: 11.